This T cell receptor beta chain was identified during a study of T cell repertoires in cytomegalovirus infection. Study details: Recently identified HLA-C-restricted and well-studied HLA-B-restricted CMV epitopes were used. Matching HLA type, along with CMV infection, was indicated by public TCR beta signatures.

TCRdb reprocessed the reads via MiXCR and lists one record per CDR3 protein. In the table there are 700,000 to 900,000 distinct CDR3 sequences, 25% to 30% of which are singletons. Findings and caveats of the study: HLA-C-restricted CMV clonotypes gave the most frequent clonotype in two of eight donors.

CDR1 and CDR2 from the germline V gene are SQVTM and ANQGSEA. The CDR3 consists of 14 residues. V shed 4 bases, J shed 0 bases, and the junction held 4 bases outside the gene matches. Concerning this clonotype itself: Its antigen is not known.

This clonotype was sampled from a human donor in good health (CMV status not recorded). Some clones in this sample may be carry-over from other donors' samples. The V gene is TRBV29-1, the J gene TRBJ2-3, with 7 positions matching TRBD2. Specimen: cultured CD8+ T cells from PBMCs, collected from culture after CMV antigen stimulation. CDR3 sequence (DNA): TGCAGCGTTGCGGCTAGCGGCAGCACAGATACGCAGTATTTT. This sequence encodes CSVAASGSTDTQYF.